The 7 T cell receptor beta chains listed next were all sequenced from one sample in a study of human T cells and chemical hapten exposure. TCRdb passed the RACE reads through MiXCR, listing each CDR3 protein once. The repertoire consists of around 300,000 distinct CDR3 sequences, with over 5% occurring once and the leading ten covering over 7%. Time point of the sample: pre-sensitization, week 0. Sample treatment: therapeutic diphenylcyclopropenone sensitization with weekly scalp DPC. The source was whole blood, collected in connection with sensitization to the hapten diphenylcyclopropenone (DPC). All receptors derive from a woman between 18 and 29 years old with alopecia areata. Some clones in this sample may be carry-over from other donors' samples.

This clonotype was seen many times. This chain uses TRBV5-1 with TRBJ2-2; D might be TRBD1 (6 bases). This CDR3 is 14 amino acids long. Between the trimmed V and J ends, which lost 2 bases and 8 bases, there was a span of 13 bases. CDR1 is SGHRS, CDR2 YFSETQ, per germline. The CDR3 DNA sequence: TGCGCCAGCAGCTTACAGGGCTCCACTGGGGAGCTGTTTTTT. Amino acid sequence: CASSLQGSTGELFF.

This sequence joins TRBV20-1 and TRBJ1-6; TRBD1 is a possible D gene (6 bases). The V end lost 2 bases, the J end lost 10 bases, and 15 bases lay between the germline ends. The CDR3 contains 14 residues. The germline V gene encodes CDR1 DFQATT and CDR2 SNEGSKA (reference sequence). Here the CDR3 DNA reads TGCAGTGCTAGAAGGGGCAGGGGAGGCTCACCCCTCCACTTT. This translates into CSARRGRGGSPLHF.

This clonotype has ten or more counts. The V and J genes are TRBV24-1 and TRBJ2-6; 10 bases are shared with TRBD1. The CDR3 is 18 amino acids. Germline assignment: CDR1 KGHDR and CDR2 SFDVKD. V gave up 2 bases and J gave up 2 bases; unmatched junction bases: 5. The CDR3 here is CATSDSTGGMTGANVLTF. Written as DNA, the CDR3 is TGTGCCACCAGTGATTCGACAGGGGGCATGACTGGGGCCAACGTCCTGACTTTC.

The table lists this clonotype with many counts. This chain joins TRBV6-6 and TRBJ1-2; TRBD1 matches 9 bases. With 0 bases clipped from V and 2 bases from J, the junction kept 4 bases outside the gene matches. The germline gives CDR1 MNHNY, CDR2 SVGAGI (reference sequence). CDR3 length: 16 residues. The CDR3 nucleotides are TGTGCCAGCAGTTACTCCACCACAGGGGGCAACTATGGCTACACCTTC. This gives the protein CASSYSTTGGNYGYTF.

Ten or more counts support this clonotype. The chain joins TRBV11-2 to TRBJ2-2, with D perhaps matching TRBD2 (6 bases). Per the germline V gene, CDR1 is SGHAT and CDR2 is FQNNGV. The CDR3 contains 16 residues. Trimming took 4 bases from V and 6 from J, leaving 18 bases between them. This chain's CDR3 is CASSSRTPTGAGELFF. CDR3 in DNA: TGTGCCAGCAGCTCCCGAACTCCGACGGGGGCCGGGGAGCTGTTTTTT. Supplemented by reference TRBV11-2 and TRBJ2-2, the full variable domain reads EAGVAQSPRYKIIEKRQSVAFWCNPISGHATLYWYQQILGQGPKLLIQFQNNGVVDDSQLPKDRFSAERLKGVDSTLKIQPAKLEDSAVYLCASSSRTPTGAGELFFGEGSRLTVL.

At least ten counts were recorded for this clonotype. This chain uses TRBV28 with TRBJ1-6, with D possibly being TRBD1 (6 bases). V lost 4 bases, J lost 7 bases, and 14 bases lay in between. The germline gives CDR1 MDHEN, CDR2 SYDVKM. CDR3 length equals 15 residues. The CDR3 sequence is CASSSRTATNSPLHF. The CDR3 DNA sequence: TGTGCCAGCAGTTCTAGGACAGCAACCAATTCACCCCTCCACTTT.

The J gene is TRBJ1-5, the V gene TRBV28; TRBD1 aligns across 10 bases. Germline values: CDR1 MDHEN, CDR2 SYDVKM. This CDR3 is 18 amino acids long. V lost 6 bases, J lost 1 base, and 12 bases stayed unmatched. CDR3 region: CASSGTGDIWGSNQPQHF. Here the CDR3 DNA reads TGTGCCAGCAGCGGGACAGGGGATATATGGGGAAGCAATCAGCCCCAGCATTTT.